The 20 T cell receptor beta chains reported below all come from one sample, sequenced in a study of lymphopenia after photon versus proton radiotherapy. Method: immunoSEQ multiplex PCR; TCRdb's copy keeps in-frame clones and lacks some. Seen here are tens of thousands of clones, approximately 92% observed once, and the top ten hold about a sixth. Specimen: peripheral blood, collected from a patient treated with photon-based radiotherapy. The receptors were sampled from a woman in her 40s with cholangiocarcinoma.

This sequence joins TRBV11-2 and TRBJ2-3, with 9 bases matching TRBD2. CDR3 length equals 17 residues. V was pared by 5 bases and J by 1 base, with 10 bases of the junction left unmatched. CDR1 is SGHAT, CDR2 FQNNGV, per germline. CDR3 sequence (DNA): TGTGCCAGCAGCCACGGCGGGGGGGAACTCGGCACAGATACGCAGTATTTT. Residues: CASSHGGGELGTDTQYF.

The chain is built from TRBV5-1 and TRBJ1-2; D not certain. Germline CDR1 reads SGHRS; CDR2 reads YFSETQ. The V end was cut by 7 bases, the J end by 0 bases, with 16 bases between. This CDR3 has 15 residues. The CDR3 reads CASANPSPANYGYTF. Written as DNA, the CDR3 is TGCGCCAGCGCAAACCCATCACCAGCTAACTATGGCTACACCTTC. Full variable domain (missing parts from reference TRBV5-1 and TRBJ1-2): KAGVTQTPRYLIKTRGQQVTLSCSPISGHRSVSWYQQTPGQGLQFLFEYFSETQRNKGNFPGRFSGRQFSNSRSEMNVSTLELGDSALYLCASANPSPANYGYTFGSGTRLTVV.

The rearrangement joins TRBV19 to TRBJ1-2; D gene ambiguous. Germline V gene lookup returns CDR1 LNHDA and CDR2 SQIVND (reference sequence). The CDR3 runs to 14 residues. Trimming cost V 7 bases and J 2 bases, with 14 bases left between them. DNA of the CDR3: TGTGCCAGTACCCCCGTCGGACTAAACTATGGCTACACCTTC. It is translated as CASTPVGLNYGYTF. The variable domain in full, completed from reference TRBV19 and TRBJ1-2, reads DGGITQSPKYLFRKEGQNVTLSCEQNLNHDAMYWYRQDPGQGLRLIYYSQIVNDFQKGDIAEGYSVSREKKESFPLTVTSAQKNPTAFYLCASTPVGLNYGYTFGSGTRLTVV.

This rearrangement joins TRBV11-1 to TRBJ1-3; D unresolved. V lost 3 bases, J lost 2 bases, and 11 bases lay in between. The CDR3 spans 15 residues. The V gene's germline CDR1 is SGHAT and CDR2 FQDESV (reference sequence). CDR3 coding DNA: TGTGCCAGCAGCTTGAGCCGGAGCCCTGGAAACACCATATATTTT. Protein product: CASSLSRSPGNTIYF.

The chain employs TRBV6-6 and TRBJ1-1; D is perhaps TRBD1 (5 bases). V lost 0 bases, J lost 4 bases, and 9 bases lay in between. The CDR3 length is 14 residues. The germline gives CDR1 MNHNY, CDR2 SVGAGI (reference sequence). CDR3 residues: CASSYSGGGTEAFF. The CDR3 nucleotides read TGTGCCAGCAGTTACTCTGGGGGGGGCACTGAAGCTTTCTTT.

The V and J genes are TRBV4-1 and TRBJ2-1; the match to TRBD2 covers 8 bases. Germline V gives CDR1 MGHRA, CDR2 YSYEKL. CDR3 length: 13 amino acids. V dropped 5 bases and J dropped 11; count of bases not matched to a gene: 8. CDR3 sequence (DNA): TGCGCCAGCAGCACCTCCTCTAGCGGGCAGCAGTTCTTC. This codes for CASSTSSSGQQFF.

This chain connects TRBV19 to TRBJ2-1; 8 bases map to TRBD2. This CDR3 contains 18 residues. V lost 3 bases to trimming and J lost 1 base; unmatched junction nucleotides: 11. Germline CDR1 reads LNHDA; CDR2 reads SQIVND (reference sequence). In nucleotides, the CDR3 is TGTGCCAGTAGTATGGGAGCGGGAGACTATAGGTCCTACAATGAGCAGTTCTTC. It specifies CASSMGAGDYRSYNEQFF.

This chain connects TRBV4-2 to TRBJ2-1; 7 bases map to TRBD2. The CDR3 has 15 residues. Germline loops: CDR1 LGHNA, CDR2 YNFKEQ. J was trimmed by 2 bases and V by 8 bases; bases with no gene match: 9. DNA for the CDR3: TGTGCCAGCGACCTGGGGAGCGGGACCTACAATGAGCAGTTCTTC. Residues: CASDLGSGTYNEQFF.

The V gene is TRBV6-5, the J gene TRBJ2-7, with D hard to call. The CDR3 is 13 residues long. Germline values: CDR1 MNHEY, CDR2 SVGAGI. V was trimmed by 0 bases and J by 7 bases, leaving 10 bases between them. The CDR3, as DNA: TGTGCCAGCAGTTACTCGAACCCTGGAGAGCAGTACTTC. Translation: CASSYSNPGEQYF.

The V call is TRBV7-2, the J call TRBJ2-7; D may correspond to TRBD1 or TRBD2 (6 bases each). The germline CDR1 and CDR2 sequences are SGHTA and FQGNSA. The CDR3 loop spans 12 amino acids. The ends were cut back, 5 bases at V and 8 bases at J, with 13 bases in the middle. The CDR3 DNA follows: TGTGCCAGCAGCCCAAGGGGGGAGAAGCAGTACTTC. Encoded protein: CASSPRGEKQYF.

The rearrangement uses TRBV7-2 and TRBJ2-2, with D perhaps TRBD2 (6 bases). The CDR3 is made up of 17 amino acids. Trimming removed 0 bases at V and 0 bases at J, with 11 bases between. The germline gives CDR1 SGHTA, CDR2 FQGNSA. DNA for the CDR3: TGTGCCAGCAGCTTAGCGCGAGCGGGTGCGAACACCGGGGAGCTGTTTTTT. This gives the protein CASSLARAGANTGELFF.

The chain uses TRBV27 and TRBJ2-7; a possible D gene is TRBD1 (5 bases). In germline, CDR1 is MNHEY, CDR2 SMNVEV (reference sequence). The length of the CDR3 is 18 residues. The V end lost 5 bases, the J end lost 0 bases, and 23 bases lay between the germline ends. The CDR3 reads CASSNQLLRVGASYEQYF. CDR3 coding DNA: TGTGCCAGCAGTAACCAACTATTAAGAGTTGGGGCCTCCTACGAGCAGTACTTC.

The chain carries TRBV5-1 and TRBJ2-3; possibly TRBD2 for D (6 bases). Germline CDR1 SGHRS, CDR2 YFSETQ. The CDR3 sequence is 14 residues long. The ends were cut back, 1 base at V and 1 base at J, with 7 bases in the middle. The CDR3 DNA reads as TGCGCCAGCAGCTTGCAGCGGGGCACAGATACGCAGTATTTT. Its protein product is CASSLQRGTDTQYF.

The chain joins TRBV7-3 to TRBJ1-1; D remains ambiguous. The CDR3 runs to 13 residues. Germline values: CDR1 SGHTA, CDR2 FQGTGA. V was cut by 4 bases and J by 4 bases, with 10 bases left in between. This chain's CDR3 is CASSSGVGTEAFF. CDR3 sequence (DNA): TGTGCCAGCAGCTCAGGTGTGGGCACTGAAGCTTTCTTT.

This clone was recorded only once. Here the CDR3 DNA reads TGTGCCAGCAGCTTGAGGGGGATCTATGGCTACACCTTC. This sequence encodes CASSLRGIYGYTF. The chain has TRBV5-8 and TRBJ1-2; D perhaps matches TRBD1 (6 bases). The CDR3 runs 13 residues. Germline values: CDR1 SGHTS, CDR2 YDEGEE. V was trimmed by 1 base and J by 4 bases, leaving 8 bases between them.

DNA of the CDR3: TGTGCCAGCAGCTTAGCGCCTGCGTCCGAGCAGTACTTC. Amino acids: CASSLAPASEQYF. The rearrangement links TRBV7-2 to TRBJ2-7; D is undetermined. The CDR3 is made up of 13 amino acids. Germline values: CDR1 SGHTA, CDR2 FQGNSA. Trimming shortened V by 0 bases and J by 6 bases, and 9 bases separated the two germline ends.

This chain joins TRBV6-1 and TRBJ2-7, with 10 bases aligning to TRBD1. Per germline, CDR1 MNHNS and CDR2 SASEGT. J gave up 1 base and V 6 bases, and 6 bases lay outside the gene matches. The CDR3 consists of 15 residues. This CDR3 reads CASRRPGQGSYEQYF. CDR3 nucleotides: TGTGCCAGCAGGCGTCCGGGACAGGGGTCCTACGAGCAGTACTTC.

This chain links TRBV2 with TRBJ2-1; D not resolved. This CDR3 is 12 amino acids long. Trimming took off 6 bases at V and 8 bases at J, with 11 bases between the two ends. Germline V gives CDR1 SNHLY, CDR2 FYNNEI. CDR3 sequence: CASRLGFDEQFF. The CDR3 bases are TGTGCCAGCAGGCTAGGCTTCGATGAGCAGTTCTTC.

The chain links TRBV7-3 to TRBJ2-1; 9 bases map to TRBD1. V shed 5 bases, J shed 4 bases, and the junction held 3 bases outside the gene matches. The germline gives CDR1 SGHTA, CDR2 FQGTGA. The CDR3 is 14 amino acids. This chain's CDR3 is CASSLGTGYNEQFF. In DNA, the CDR3 is TGTGCCAGCAGCCTGGGGACAGGGTACAATGAGCAGTTCTTC.

This rearrangement joins TRBV30 to TRBJ2-7, with a tentative D call TRBD2 (6 bases). V lost 1 base to trimming and J lost 7 bases, with 17 bases between them. This CDR3 has 14 residues. Germline-derived CDR1 and CDR2 are GTSNPN and SVGIG (reference sequence). In nucleotides, the CDR3 is TGTGCCTGGAGTGAATTTAGCGGTTCGAGGGAGCAGTACTTC. Protein sequence: CAWSEFSGSREQYF.